These 10 T cell receptor beta chains share one sample of origin, sequenced in a study of regulatory T cells in long-lasting Graves disease. Both iRepertoire HTBI primers and Arm-PCR of CDR3 regions were used to build the TCR beta libraries. MiXCR, applied by TCRdb to the multiplex PCR reads, yields one record per CDR3 protein. The sample records 600,000 to 850,000 distinct CDR3 sequences, around 30% being singletons. Sample time point: persistent/refractory GD, antithyroid drugs over 5 years with positive TRAb. The TCR library was made from RNA that had been extracted from PBMCs in TRIzol. This sample comprised peripheral blood mononuclear cells (PBMCs), obtained when the disease was refractory, from a patient treated with antithyroid drugs. These receptors were obtained from a female donor with Graves disease.

The chain uses TRBV12-3 or TRBV12-4 and TRBJ1-1; 9 bases fit TRBD1. The CDR3 is 14 residues long. Trimming at V came to 2 bases and at J to 9 bases, leaving 7 bases not matched to a gene. CDR3 amino acids: CASSLRLQGAQAFF. The DNA of the CDR3 is TGTGCCAGCAGTTTAAGATTACAGGGGGCGCAAGCTTTCTTT.

This clonotype was seen ten or more times. This sequence joins TRBV30 and TRBJ1-1; no definite D call. Germline V CDR1 and CDR2: GTSNPN, SVGIG (reference sequence). V gave up 0 bases and J gave up 2 bases, with 7 bases separating them. CDR3 size: 13 residues. This CDR3 reads CAWSVGPNTEAFF. Here the CDR3 DNA reads TGTGCCTGGAGTGTAGGCCCCAACACTGAAGCTTTCTTT.

The chain employs TRBV12-3 or TRBV12-4 and TRBJ1-1, with D tentatively TRBD1 (5 bases). This CDR3 spans 15 amino acids. The ends were cut back, 2 bases at V and 2 bases at J, with 12 bases in the middle. The CDR3 is CASSLRGSANTEAFF. CDR3 sequence (DNA): TGTGCCAGCAGTTTAAGGGGCTCGGCAAACACTGAAGCTTTCTTT.

The chain uses TRBV20-1 and TRBJ1-1; 8 bases agree with TRBD1. Germline values: CDR1 DFQATT, CDR2 SNEGSKA (reference sequence). The CDR3 contains 13 residues. Unmatched junction bases numbered 2, after V lost 4 bases and J lost 1 base. CDR3 sequence (DNA): TGCAGTGCTAAGGGACAGGCGAACACTGAAGCTTTCTTT. Amino acids: CSAKGQANTEAFF.

In its sample, this clonotype was seen many times. The chain couples TRBV12-3 or TRBV12-4 to TRBJ2-5, with 8 positions matching TRBD2. V was pared by 5 bases and J by 5 bases, with 10 bases of the junction left unmatched. The CDR3 contains 15 residues. CDR3 DNA sequence: TGTGCCAGCAGTCCCGGACTAGCCCAGGGGGAGACCCAGTACTTC. Amino acids: CASSPGLAQGETQYF.

The V and J genes are TRBV12-5 and TRBJ1-5; no reliable D call. The V end was cut by 3 bases, the J end by 4 bases, with 7 bases between. The germline V gene has CDR1 LGHNT and CDR2 FRNRAP. The CDR3 contains 13 residues. CDR3 sequence (DNA): TGTGCTAGTGGTTTAATGGGTAATCAGCCCCAGCATTTT. Translation: CASGLMGNQPQHF.

This clonotype was counted only a few times. V gene TRBV6-2 or TRBV6-3 combines with J gene TRBJ2-2, with D perhaps TRBD2 (6 bases). V lost 2 bases to trimming and J lost 3 bases, with 10 bases between them. The CDR3 is made up of 15 amino acids. Germline lookup yields CDR1 MNHEY and CDR2 SVGEGT. CDR3 DNA sequence: TGTGCCAGCAGTTACGGGGGGTTCCACACCGGGGAGCTGTTTTTT. Amino acids: CASSYGGFHTGELFF.

Concerning this clonotype itself: A much more abundant neighbour one base away suggests this may be a read error. The chain recombines TRBV2 with TRBJ1-4; TRBD1 matches 8 bases. Germline CDR1 SNHLY, CDR2 FYNNEI. The CDR3 has 13 amino acids. The CDR3 spells CASSGDRTEKLSF. The CDR3 nucleotides are TGTGCCAGCAGTGGGGACAGGACCGAAAAACTGTCTTTT.

The CDR3 nucleotides are TGTGCCAGCTCAACCTTAGGAACGCAAGAGACCCAGTACTTC. Residues: CASSTLGTQETQYF. The V call is TRBV18, the J call TRBJ2-5; D is ambiguous. Trimming left V 5 bases short and J 2 bases short, with 12 bases between. Germline V gives CDR1 KGHSH, CDR2 LQKENI. CDR3 length: 14 residues.

The V gene is TRBV14, the J gene TRBJ1-6; D not resolved. Germline CDR1 is SGHDN and CDR2 is FVKESK. The V end lost 2 bases, the J end lost 8 bases, and 10 bases lay between the germline ends. The CDR3 totals 14 residues. The CDR3 reads CASSQSSSYSPLHF. The CDR3 bases are TGTGCCAGCAGCCAATCTTCCAGCTATTCACCCCTCCACTTT. The whole variable domain, remainder taken from reference TRBV14 and TRBJ1-6, is EAGVTQFPSHSVIEKGQTVTLRCDPISGHDNLYWYRRVMGKEIKFLLHFVKESKQDESGMPNNRFLAERTGGTYSTLKVQPAELEDSGVYFCASSQSSSYSPLHFGNGTRLTVT.